Listed here are 21 T cell receptor delta chains from one sample, sequenced in a study of gamma-delta chains in newborns, infants, children. TCRdb re-called clones from the reads via CATT. The sample includes several thousand delta-chain clones, around 50% of them seen just once. Material for sequencing was blood. All receptors derive from a child who received the measles vaccine.

A note on this clone: This may come from a read error, since a much larger clone is one base off. The J gene is TRDJ1, the V gene TRDV1; TRDD2 is a possible D gene (5 bases). The V and J ends lost 3 bases and 10 bases respectively, with 30 bases between them. The germline gives CDR1 TSWWSYY, CDR2 QGS. This CDR3 has 18 amino acids. The CDR3 spells CALGDLFHYRHYLRGLIF. CDR3 bases: TGTGCTCTTGGGGACCTCTTCCACTACCGACACTACCTGCGGGGACTCATCTTT.

This clone rates as medium-sized (0.01 to 0.1%). CDR3 in amino acids: CALGEIRRLPTRTFRSGGGDKLIF. CDR3 sequence (DNA): TGTGCTCTTGGGGAAATACGGCGCCTTCCTACGAGGACGTTTCGTTCTGGGGGGGGCGATAAACTCATCTTT. The chain couples TRDV1 to TRDJ1; 9 positions match TRDD2. Germline V gene data show CDR1 as TSWWSYY and CDR2 as QGS. The CDR3 runs to 24 residues. V trimming: 2 bases; J trimming: 4 bases; junction bases outside the gene matches: 32.

This clone has more than one count but fewer than ten. For this DNA, TCRdb reports the protein of a much larger clone, which diverges at residue 15, most likely from a read error; the protein presented here is translated directly from the DNA. The chain couples TRDV3 to TRDJ1; D might be TRDD2 (6 bases). Germline V gene data show CDR1 as TVYSNPD and CDR2 as GDNSRS (reference sequence). The CDR3 is 17 amino acids. The CDR3: CAFIPSLPPGVYDKPIF. CDR3 bases: TGTGCCTTCATCCCCTCCCTTCCCCCCGGAGTATACGATAAACCCATCTTT.

With regard to this clone: It may be a read error: a sequence one base away is much more abundant. V gene TRDV2 combines with J gene TRDJ2, with 12 nucleotides matching TRDD3. The CDR3 has 24 amino acids. The germline gives CDR1 GEAIGNYY, CDR2 EKD. The V gene end was trimmed by 5 bases and the J gene end by 1 base; junction bases not matched to a gene: 28. CDR3 protein: CACGTVLGDTKGAALGILTAQLFF. The CDR3 nucleotides read TGTGCCTGTGGCACGGTACTGGGGGATACAAAAGGTGCCGCGCTGGGTATTTTGACAGCACAACTCTTCTTT.

For this clone: The limits of the CDR3 on the DNA are not certain, so only TCRdb's listed CDR3 is given. The genes are TRAV29/DV5 and TRDJ1. Both ends counted, the CDR3 spans 23 residues. CDR1 and CDR2 (germline): NSMFDY, ISSIKDK. The CDR3 is CSVLLCSKPPSSLQNHYTDKLIF.

The J gene is TRDJ3, the V gene TRDV2, with 12 bases fitting TRDD3. CDR1 GEAIGNYY and CDR2 EKD come from the germline V gene. The V and J ends lost 0 bases and 6 bases, in that order; junction bases with no gene match: 2. This CDR3 has 17 amino acids. This CDR3 is CACDTVLGDTDTRQMFF. The CDR3 region has the DNA TGTGCCTGTGACACCGTACTGGGGGATACGGACACCCGACAGATGTTTTTC.

Judged by abundance, this clone is medium-sized. The CDR3 sequence is CACDTVLGDFSWDTRQMFF. The CDR3 nucleotides are TGTGCCTGTGACACCGTACTGGGGGACTTCTCCTGGGACACCCGACAGATGTTTTTC. The chain carries TRDV2 and TRDJ3; the match to TRDD3 covers 9 bases. The CDR3 spans 19 residues. The germline CDR1 and CDR2 sequences are GEAIGNYY and EKD. The junction had 5 bases not matched to a gene; V was cut back by 0 bases and J by 0 bases.

On this clone: This may arise from a read error, as a much more abundant clone is one base away. V gene TRDV1 combines with J gene TRDJ1; 7 bases map to TRDD3. The CDR3 contains 24 residues. Trimming took 2 bases from V and 0 from J; bases not matched to a gene: 30. Looked up from germline, CDR1 is TSWWSYY and CDR2 is QGS. CDR3 DNA sequence: TGTGCTCTTGGGGAAGCACACAGTCTGGGGGGGATCTTGCCTTCTATCGCGTACACCGATAAACTCATCTTT. Protein: CALGEAHSLGGILPSIAYTDKLIF.

This chain links TRDV1 with TRDJ1, with a possible D match to TRDD3 (5 bases). Trimming stripped 1 base from V and 0 bases from J, with 21 bases between. This CDR3 is 19 amino acids long. Germline lookup yields CDR1 TSWWSYY and CDR2 QGS. CDR3 sequence reads: CALGERPRCSGAYTDKLIF. The CDR3, as DNA: TGTGCTCTTGGGGAACGGCCAAGGTGTAGTGGGGCATACACCGATAAACTCATCTTT.

This clone was detected only once. A far larger clone is one nucleotide away, so this likely arose from a read error. The chain uses TRDV3 and TRDJ1; D gene uncertain. The CDR3 is 14 residues long. V lost 4 bases and J lost 0, with 15 bases in between. The germline V gene has CDR1 TVYSNPD and CDR2 GDNSRS (reference sequence). The CDR3 spells CASKSWNDTDKLIF. CDR3 DNA: TGTGCCTCGAAGAGCTGGAATGACACCGATAAACTCATCTTT.

CDR3 bases: TGTGCCTTTCGCCCGGGGTACTGGGGGATAATCCCCTGCTCCGATAAACTCATCTTT. Translated, it gives CAFRPGYWGIIPCSDKLIF. This chain connects TRDV3 to TRDJ1; 11 positions match TRDD3. CDR3 length: 19 amino acids. V gave up 2 bases and J gave up 3 bases; unmatched junction bases: 20. CDR1 TVYSNPD and CDR2 GDNSRS come from the germline V gene (reference sequence).

This clone ranks as medium-sized. The sample carries other DNA sequences with the same CDR3. V usage is TRDV1 and J usage is TRDJ1, with D possibly being TRDD3 (5 bases). The CDR3 contains 23 residues. Trimming removed 0 bases from V and 0 bases from J, with 32 bases in between. Per germline, CDR1 TSWWSYY and CDR2 QGS. CDR3 amino acids: CALGELIWTYVARGPQYTDKLIF. As DNA, the CDR3 is TGTGCTCTTGGGGAACTTATCTGGACTTACGTGGCGAGGGGGCCCCAGTACACCGATAAACTCATCTTT.

As to this clone: A much larger clone differs by one base, so this may be a read error. The chain has TRDV2 and TRDJ3; 10 bases are a match to TRDD3. The germline V gene encodes CDR1 GEAIGNYY and CDR2 EKD. The CDR3 contains 16 residues. The chain's CDR3 is CASDVLGDWDTRQMFF. Written as DNA, the CDR3 is TGTGCCAGTGACGTACTGGGGGATTGGGACACCCGACAGATGTTTTTC.

In this sample, this clone is medium-sized. CDR3 loop: CALGNGTILPDTDKLIF. DNA of the CDR3: TGTGCTCTTGGGAACGGTACCATTCTCCCAGACACCGATAAACTCATCTTT. The chain links TRDV1 to TRDJ1; no clear D. The V gene's germline CDR1 is TSWWSYY and CDR2 QGS. Trimming took off 5 bases at V and 0 bases at J, with 19 bases between the two ends. This CDR3 comprises 17 residues.

This clone is medium-sized. The J gene is TRDJ1, the V gene TRDV2; 12 positions match TRDD3. The CDR3 contains 16 residues. Germline V lookup: CDR1 GEAIGNYY, CDR2 EKD. V gave up 3 bases and J gave up 7 bases; unmatched junction bases: 11. The CDR3 loop is CACDLLGDTREGKLIF. In nucleotides, the CDR3 is TGTGCCTGTGACCTACTGGGGGATACTCGGGAGGGTAAACTCATCTTT.

By frequency in the sample, this clone is large (0.1 to 1%). At the DNA level, this CDR3 is encoded by other sequences in the same sample as well. The chain has TRDV1 and TRDJ1; D might be TRDD2 or TRDD3, each matching 9 bases. This CDR3 is 22 amino acids long. Germline CDR1 is TSWWSYY and CDR2 is QGS. V lost 2 bases and J lost 0, with 31 bases in between. The chain's CDR3 is CALGETPRLPTGDTQYTDKLIF. DNA of the CDR3: TGTGCTCTTGGGGAAACCCCCCGCCTTCCTACGGGGGATACTCAGTACACCGATAAACTCATCTTT.

On this clone: A much larger clone lies a single base off, so this may be a read error. The chain is built from TRDV1 and TRDJ1; D gene unclear. There are 18 residues in the CDR3. Germline loops: CDR1 TSWWSYY, CDR2 QGS. Trimming stripped 0 bases from V and 3 bases from J, with 20 bases between. CDR3 DNA sequence: TGTGCTCTTGGGGAACTTCCCCCGTGGGTCTCGTACGCCGATAAACTCATCTTT. It codes for CALGELPPWVSYADKLIF.

On this clone itself: This could be a read error, since a much larger clone is one nucleotide away. Distinct nucleotide sequences in the sample also encode this CDR3. The V call is TRDV2, the J call TRDJ2; D might be TRDD3 (6 bases). V gave up 3 bases and J gave up 5 bases, with 15 bases separating them. The CDR3 has 15 amino acids. Germline V gene lookup returns CDR1 GEAIGNYY and CDR2 EKD. The CDR3 is CACDSVLGDTAQLFF. CDR3 bases: TGTGCCTGTGACTCTGTACTAGGGGATACAGCACAACTCTTCTTT.

This clone was recorded only once. A single base separates this from a much larger clone, so it may be a read error. The V and J genes are TRDV1 and TRDJ1; D may be TRDD2 (5 bases). This CDR3 comprises 15 residues. From germline, CDR1 is TSWWSYY and CDR2 QGS. V dropped 5 bases and J dropped 10 bases, with 23 bases sitting between them. CDR3 bases: TGTGCTCTTGGGCCTAGTCTGCTCCCCTACCCCCCACTCATCTTT. Amino acids: CALGPSLLPYPPLIF.

On this clone: Possible read error: a much larger clone is one base away. The J gene is TRDJ1, the V gene TRDV3, with 13 bases aligning to TRDD3. This CDR3 spans 15 amino acids. Germline trimming cut 5 bases from V and 10 bases from J; bases unmatched to any gene: 16. CDR1 and CDR2 (germline): TVYSNPD, GDNSRS (reference sequence). The CDR3 region has the DNA TGTGCCCGCAATATTACTGGGGGATACGCTTATCGACTCATCTTT. Translating it yields CARNITGGYAYRLIF.

Of note for this clone: Mismatch with germline at one junction end may stem from a read error. V and J are TRDV2 and TRDJ1; 11 bases fit TRDD3. The CDR3 consists of 16 residues. CDR1 is GEAIGNYY, CDR2 EKD, per germline. The CDR3 DNA reads as TGTGCCCGTGACTTACTGGGGGATAGACACACCGATAAACTCATCTTT. It encodes CARDLLGDRHTDKLIF.